The next 20 T cell receptor delta chains were all read from a single sample in a study of gammadelta T cells in human blood. TCRdb applied CATT to the RT-PCR reads for clone calling. The data hold approximately 1,000 delta-chain clones, with under 30% observed a single time. The specimen sequenced was Vgamma9Vdelta2 gamma-delta T cells from adult blood. These TCRs come from a human donor.

This clone was observed a few times. A clone one base away is much larger, so this may be a read error. The sample holds other DNA sequences that translate to the same CDR3. This chain uses TRDV2 with TRDJ1; 7 positions agree with TRDD3. Germline assignment: CDR1 GEAIGNYY and CDR2 EKD. This CDR3 contains 16 residues. CDR3 DNA: TGTGCCTGTGACCCGCTATTGGGGGACCACACTGATAAACTCATCTTT. Its protein is CACDPLLGDHTDKLIF.

This clone was observed a few times. A far larger clone is only one base removed, so a read error is likely. This chain uses TRDV2 with TRDJ1, with TRDD3 matching over 9 bases. The J gene was missing in TCRdb and was found by matching the end of the DNA to germline. Unmatched junction bases numbered 6, after V lost 5 bases and J lost 0 bases. The germline V gene has CDR1 GEAIGNYY and CDR2 EKD. The CDR3 has 15 amino acids. CDR3 sequence reads: CACGAVGDNTDKLIF. The DNA for the CDR3 is TGTGCCTGTGGCGCGGTGGGGGATAACACCGATAAACTCATCTTT.

Notes on this clone: This clone may be a read error of a much larger clone one base away. Different DNA sequences within this sample yield the same CDR3. The chain is built from TRDV2 and TRDJ1; 8 bases are shared with TRDD3. The CDR3 is made up of 20 amino acids. Looked up from germline, CDR1 is GEAIGNYY and CDR2 is EKD. The DNA of the CDR3 is TGTGCCTGTGACACTTTGCGGCGGCTGGGGGACTCAGGGGACACAGATAAACTCATCTTT. It codes for CACDTLRRLGDSGDTDKLIF.

Judged by abundance, this clone is large (0.1 to 1%). At the DNA level, this CDR3 is encoded by other sequences in the same sample as well. The chain recombines TRDV2 with TRDJ1; 12 bases are shared with TRDD3. CDR1 is GEAIGNYY and CDR2 is EKD in the germline V gene. The CDR3 is made up of 18 amino acids. J gave up 3 bases and V 0 bases, and 10 bases lay outside the gene matches. CDR3 loop: CACDTLNLGDTFPDKLIF. CDR3 DNA: TGTGCCTGTGACACCCTTAATCTGGGGGATACGTTTCCCGATAAACTCATCTTT.

This clone is categorized as medium-sized. This clone may be a read error of a much larger clone one base away. Other DNA variants within this sample encode the same CDR3. The chain links TRDV2 to TRDJ3; D perhaps matches TRDD3 (5 bases). This CDR3 region has 21 residues. Germline-derived CDR1 and CDR2 are GEAIGNYY and EKD. Trimming took off 5 bases at V and 0 bases at J, with 25 bases between the two ends. The CDR3 nucleotides are TGTGCCTGTGGCACGGCCGGACAGGGGACCCGACACTCCTGGGACACCCGACAGATGTTTTTC. It codes for CACGTAGQGTRHSWDTRQMFF.

Comments on this clone: TCRdb attributes to this sequence the protein of a much larger clone, which differs from the DNA translation at residue 7; a read error is likely, and the protein displayed is translated from the DNA. The chain has TRDV2 and TRDJ1; tentative D call: TRDD3 (5 bases). V was clipped by 0 bases and J by 0 bases, with 13 bases between them. Looked up from germline, CDR1 is GEAIGNYY and CDR2 is EKD. This CDR3 spans 16 amino acids. CDR3 region: CACDTVAGTYTDKLIF. In DNA, the CDR3 is TGTGCCTGTGACACCGTAGCGGGGACCTACACCGATAAACTCATCTTT.

Of note for this clone: This DNA translates differently at residue 7 from the TCRdb protein, which is that of a much larger clone; a read error is likely, and the protein shown is the DNA's own translation. V and J are TRDV2 and TRDJ1, with TRDD3 as a possible D gene (5 bases). No J gene was available from TCRdb, and it was assigned here by a germline match of the DNA. V was cut by 0 bases and J by 0 bases, with 13 bases left in between. The CDR3 is 16 residues long. Germline assignment: CDR1 GEAIGNYY and CDR2 EKD. The CDR3, as DNA: TGTGCCTGTGACACCGTAGAGGGGACCTACACCGATAAACTCATCTTT. It translates to CACDTVEGTYTDKLIF.

Worth noting for this clone: A read error is the likely source, as a far larger clone sits one nucleotide away. V is TRDV2 and J is TRDJ1; D is undetermined. The CDR3 sequence is 15 residues long. Trimming removed 3 bases at V and 4 bases at J, with 17 bases between. Germline lookup yields CDR1 GEAIGNYY and CDR2 EKD. The CDR3 sequence: CACDPVSQRSDKLIF. The CDR3 DNA sequence: TGTGCCTGTGACCCCGTTTCCCAAAGGAGCGATAAACTCATCTTT.

This clone is judged large (0.1 to 1%). The rearrangement links TRDV2 to TRDJ2, with D hard to call. The germline CDR1 and CDR2 sequences are GEAIGNYY and EKD. V was pared by 2 bases and J by 1 base, with 19 bases between. The CDR3 runs to 18 residues. CDR3 sequence (DNA): TGTGCCTGTGACAGGCTTAACGCCGGCCGAGGTTTGACAGCACAACTCTTCTTT. Its translation is CACDRLNAGRGLTAQLFF.

Remarks on this clone: It differs at one base from a far larger clone, so likely a read error. V gene TRDV2 combines with J gene TRDJ1; 10 nucleotides line up with TRDD3. The J gene was not available in TCRdb and was assigned here by matching the DNA to germline segments. CDR3 length: 19 residues. Germline assignment: CDR1 GEAIGNYY and CDR2 EKD. In DNA, the CDR3 is TGTGCCCGTGACACCCTTCCTCATAATACTGGGGGATACACCGATAAACTCATCTTT. Its protein is CARDTLPHNTGGYTDKLIF.

This clone rates as medium-sized. Other DNA variants within this sample encode the same CDR3. This chain joins TRDV2 and TRDJ1, with 9 positions matching TRDD3. The CDR3 runs to 16 residues. Germline CDR1 and CDR2: GEAIGNYY and EKD. Trimming removed 1 base from V and 2 bases from J; junction bases left unmatched: 7. CDR3 DNA: TGTGCCTGTGACACACTGGGGGACAAACGAACCGATAAACTCATCTTT. The encoded protein is CACDTLGDKRTDKLIF.

This clone was observed a handful of times. A far larger clone is only one base removed, so a read error is likely. J is TRDJ1 and V is TRDV2; no clear D. Germline V CDR1 and CDR2: GEAIGNYY, EKD. The CDR3 has 14 residues. V shed 6 bases and J shed 7 bases, with 20 bases lying between them. As DNA, the CDR3 is TGTGCCTGTTATCCGATATCGTTTAGGGGTAAACTCATCTTT. This sequence encodes CACYPISFRGKLIF.

As regards this clone: This likely came from a read error, as a far larger clone is one base away. This chain links TRDV2 with TRDJ1; 9 bases match TRDD3. Here the J gene came from matching the DNA to germline, since TCRdb omits it. CDR3 size: 14 residues. J gave up 8 bases and V 3 bases, and 9 bases lay outside the gene matches. Germline-derived CDR1 and CDR2 are GEAIGNYY and EKD. CDR3 in DNA: TGTGCCTGTGACGCCCTTGGGGGATATCGGAAACTCATCTTT. It translates to CACDALGGYRKLIF.

Note on this clone: With a far larger clone one base away, a read error is the likely cause. The chain is built from TRDV2 and TRDJ1; 11 nucleotides match TRDD3. CDR1 is GEAIGNYY, CDR2 EKD, per germline. J lost 5 bases, V lost 0 bases, and 13 bases had no gene match. The CDR3 length is 18 residues. This CDR3 reads CACDTVGMGDTPGDKLIF. In DNA, the CDR3 is TGTGCCTGTGACACCGTGGGAATGGGGGATACGCCTGGAGATAAACTCATCTTT.

Concerning this clone: This may come from a read error, since a much larger clone is one base off. This chain links TRDV2 with TRDJ1; 12 bases fit TRDD3. Here the J gene came from matching the DNA to germline, since TCRdb omits it. The CDR3 consists of 18 residues. Germline loops: CDR1 GEAIGNYY, CDR2 EKD. The DNA of the CDR3 is TGTGCCCGTGACACGTTACCTGGGGGATACGCTCACACCGATAAACTCATCTTT. Translating gives CARDTLPGGYAHTDKLIF.

With regard to this clone: It may be a read error: a sequence one base away is much more abundant. Distinct nucleotide sequences in the sample also encode this CDR3. The rearrangement uses TRDV2 and TRDJ1; maybe TRDD3 (5 bases). The CDR3 runs 18 residues. Germline CDR1 reads GEAIGNYY; CDR2 reads EKD. CDR3 sequence: CACDALRDRGGYTDKLIF. As DNA, the CDR3 is TGTGCCTGTGACGCTCTTCGGGACCGGGGGGGGTACACAGATAAACTCATCTTT.

Points on this clone: The protein recorded in TCRdb matches a much larger clone and deviates from this DNA's translation at residue 14, suggesting a read error; the protein here is obtained by translating the DNA. TRDV2 is the V gene, and the J gene was not called; TRDD3, the table's D call, was not compared with the DNA. The CDR3 has 16 residues. Germline V gene sequence: CDR1 GEAIGNYY, CDR2 EKD. CDR3 sequence reads: CACDSLLGDTHDKRIF. The CDR3 DNA follows: TGTGCCTGTGACTCCCTACTGGGGGATACGCACGATAAACGCATCTTT.

On this clone itself: This clone may be a read error of a much larger clone one base away. J is TRDJ1 and V is TRDV2; 11 bases are shared with TRDD3. TCRdb gives no J gene; it was assigned here by matching the DNA to germline. This CDR3 is built from 18 residues. Germline V lookup: CDR1 GEAIGNYY, CDR2 EKD. DNA of the CDR3: TGTGCCTGTGGCACCGTACTGGGGGATAAAACTGTCACCGATAAACTCATCTTT. Amino acids: CACGTVLGDKTVTDKLIF.

The chain is built from TRDV2 and TRDJ3; D is unresolved. TCRdb records no J gene; here it was assigned by comparing the DNA to germline. V was clipped by 0 bases and J by 0 bases, with 11 bases between them. The germline gives CDR1 GEAIGNYY, CDR2 EKD. The CDR3 sequence is 18 residues long. CDR3 nucleotides: TGTGCCTGTGACACCGGATTTCCGAGCTCCTGGGACACCCGACAGATGTTTTTC. Encoded protein: CACDTGFPSSWDTRQMFF.

Notes on this clone: Possible read error: a much larger clone is one base away. The gene calls are TRDV2 and TRDJ1; 9 bases map to TRDD3. The J gene, not given by TCRdb, was assigned here from a germline match of the nucleotide sequence. From germline, CDR1 is GEAIGNYY and CDR2 EKD. This CDR3 spans 18 amino acids. The ends lost 1 base at V and 0 bases at J; junction bases unmatched: 11. The CDR3, as DNA: TGTGCCTGTGACACGTTACCTGGGGGATCCGCTCACACCGATAAACTCATCTTT. Amino acids: CACDTLPGGSAHTDKLIF.